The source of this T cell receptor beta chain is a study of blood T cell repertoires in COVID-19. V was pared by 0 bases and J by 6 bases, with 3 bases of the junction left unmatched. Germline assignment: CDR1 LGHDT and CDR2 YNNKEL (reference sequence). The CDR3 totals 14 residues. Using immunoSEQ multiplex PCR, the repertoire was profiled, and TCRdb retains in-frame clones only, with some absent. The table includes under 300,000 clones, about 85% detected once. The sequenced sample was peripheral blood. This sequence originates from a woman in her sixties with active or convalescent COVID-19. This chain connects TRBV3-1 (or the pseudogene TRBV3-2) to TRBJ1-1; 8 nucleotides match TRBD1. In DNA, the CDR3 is TGTGCCAGCAGCCAAGAGGGACAGGTCCCTGAAGCTTTCTTT. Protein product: CASSQEGQVPEAFF.